The clone carrying this T cell receptor beta chain was counted at least ten times. Other DNA sequences in the sample encode the same CDR3. Profiled with immunoSEQ multiplex PCR; TCRdb holds only in-frame clones, not every one. The table shows 1 million to 1.2 million clones, with approximately 80% occurring only once. This sample is part of a study of shared clonotypes between healthy human individuals. Trimming shortened V by 3 bases and J by 2 bases, and 16 bases separated the two germline ends. Germline lookup yields CDR1 MNHEY and CDR2 SMNVEV (reference sequence). The length of the CDR3 is 17 residues.

The receptor's source is a man younger than 35 in good health. Some clones in this sample may be carry-over from other donors' samples. This chain links TRBV27 with TRBJ2-2, with D tentatively TRBD2 (7 bases). Input material: memory CD4+ T cells from PBMCs. Described subset: CD45RA-negative fraction. The CDR3 DNA follows: TGTGCCAGCAGTTTCAGAGGCGGGGGCGTAAACACCGGGGAGCTGTTTTTT. It translates to CASSFRGGGVNTGELFF.